This is a list of T cell receptor beta chains from one sample in a study of T cells after yellow fever vaccination. MiXCR, applied by TCRdb to the 5' RACE reads, yields one record per CDR3 protein. The data hold roughly 150,000 distinct CDR3 sequences, with approximately 6.7% observed a single time. The starting material was CD4+ T cells sorted from PBMCs, obtained 4 to 5 days after the first yellow fever vaccination. The source of these receptors is a man aged 18 to 29 who received the YFV17D yellow fever vaccine. CDR3s include the opening cysteine and the closing phenylalanine or tryptophan. The D gene is left open where the match is weak. Clone size is shown for a subset of rows, as once, few, many or a class of expanded clone.

DNA | CDR3 | J | size | D | V
TGTGCCAGCAGCGTGGTGGGGAGCACAGATACGCAGTATTTT | CASSVVGSTDTQYF | TRBJ2-3 | many | - | TRBV9
TGTGCCAGCAGCTTAGGGGGGGCTCGGTACGAGCAGTACTTC | CASSLGGARYEQYF | TRBJ2-7 | few | - | TRBV7-2
TGTGCCAGCAGTTGGGGTGGGGGCTCAAATAGCAATCAGCCCCAGCATTTT | CASSWGGGSNSNQPQHF | TRBJ1-5 | few | - | TRBV12-3/TRBV12-4
TGTGCCAGCAGCCAAGGGAGAGGGGGCACAGATACGCAGTATTTT | CASSQGRGGTDTQYF | TRBJ2-3 | few | - | TRBV14
TGCAGCGCCTCGGGGGGCTATGGCTACACCTTC | CSASGGYGYTF | TRBJ1-2 | - | - | TRBV29-1
TGCGCCAGCAGCCAAGAAACGTCCAGGAGACTAGGGTATTCACCCCTCCACTTT | CASSQETSRRLGYSPLHF | TRBJ1-6 | - | - | TRBV4-3
TGTGCCATCAGCCGATCTGGCACAGATACGCAGTATTTT | CAISRSGTDTQYF | TRBJ2-3 | many | - | TRBV10-3
TGTGCCAGCGGTGACGAGATTCATCAGCCCCAGCATTTT | CASGDEIHQPQHF | TRBJ1-5 | few | - | TRBV2
TGCGCCAGCAGCTTGTCGACAGGGACTAATGAAAAACTGTTTTTT | CASSLSTGTNEKLFF | TRBJ1-4 | many | TRBD1 | TRBV5-1
TGTGCCAGCAGTGGAACCAAGTCCAACAAGGCCACTGAAGCTTTCTTT | CASSGTKSNKATEAFF | TRBJ1-1 | few | - | TRBV6-1
TGTGCCAGCAGCCCGTACCGCGGGTCGACAGATACGCAGTATTTT | CASSPYRGSTDTQYF | TRBJ2-3 | many | - | TRBV14
TGTGCCAGCAGGTCGGGACTAGCGGGGGGAGATACGCAGTATTTT | CASRSGLAGGDTQYF | TRBJ2-3 | - | TRBD2 | TRBV7-9
TGTGCCAGCAAACCAGCGGGGGTCCTCACTGATACGCAGTATTTT | CASKPAGVLTDTQYF | TRBJ2-3 | many | TRBD2 | TRBV5-4
TGTGCCAGCAGCCCATGGGGCGGGTCTAGCACAGATACGCAGTATTTT | CASSPWGGSSTDTQYF | TRBJ2-3 | few | - | TRBV7-2
TGTGCCAGTAGCGTCCAGGGTCGGGATACGCAGTATTTT | CASSVQGRDTQYF | TRBJ2-3 | few | - | TRBV19
TGCAGCGTTCCGCAGGGACCTCGCACAGATACGCAGTATTTT | CSVPQGPRTDTQYF | TRBJ2-3 | - | - | TRBV29-1
TGTGCCAGCAGCCAAGGCCAGGTATACTACGAGCAGTACTTC | CASSQGQVYYEQYF | TRBJ2-7 | many | - | TRBV3-1
TGTGCCAGCAGCTTTGGGGGATGGTGGCATCCCCAGCATTTT | CASSFGGWWHPQHF | TRBJ1-5 | - | - | TRBV5-5
TGCGCCAGCAGCCAAGATCTAAGGGAACAGTATAATTCACCCCTCCACTTT | CASSQDLREQYNSPLHF | TRBJ1-6 | many | - | TRBV4-3
TGTGCCAGCAGCTTGTGGGTCGGTCAGGGAAGTAGTGATGGCTACACCTTC | CASSLWVGQGSSDGYTF | TRBJ1-2 | many | - | TRBV5-5
TGTGCCAGCAGCTCTTACGAGTACGAGCAGTACTTC | CASSSYEYEQYF | TRBJ2-7 | few | - | TRBV5-5
TGTGCCAGCAGCCCCCTTTTAGGGCTAGCGGATTTGTATACGCAGTATTTT | CASSPLLGLADLYTQYF | TRBJ2-3 | many | TRBD2 | TRBV7-9
TGTGCCAGTATCTCCCCCGGAGGAGAGACCCAGTACTTC | CASISPGGETQYF | TRBJ2-5 | - | - | TRBV6-1
TGTGCCAGCAGCTTGACGGCTAGCCAAGGAGCAGATACGCAGTATTTT | CASSLTASQGADTQYF | TRBJ2-3 | - | - | TRBV4-2
TGTGCCAGCAGCCAATCCGCGGGGGAGAAGCGGGATTCACCCCTCCACTTT | CASSQSAGEKRDSPLHF | TRBJ1-6 | - | - | TRBV4-2
TGTGCCAGCAGTGAATTTACTAGCGGGGATCCGACCTTAGAGACCCAGTACTTC | CASSEFTSGDPTLETQYF | TRBJ2-5 | few | TRBD2 | TRBV25-1
TGTGCCAGCAGTCCGAACAGTGGAAGCCAGCCCCAGCATTTT | CASSPNSGSQPQHF | TRBJ1-5 | many | - | TRBV12-3/TRBV12-4
TGTGCCAGCACGCTCCTCCGGGAGACTGAAGCTTTCTTT | CASTLLRETEAFF | TRBJ1-1 | many | - | TRBV12-3/TRBV12-4